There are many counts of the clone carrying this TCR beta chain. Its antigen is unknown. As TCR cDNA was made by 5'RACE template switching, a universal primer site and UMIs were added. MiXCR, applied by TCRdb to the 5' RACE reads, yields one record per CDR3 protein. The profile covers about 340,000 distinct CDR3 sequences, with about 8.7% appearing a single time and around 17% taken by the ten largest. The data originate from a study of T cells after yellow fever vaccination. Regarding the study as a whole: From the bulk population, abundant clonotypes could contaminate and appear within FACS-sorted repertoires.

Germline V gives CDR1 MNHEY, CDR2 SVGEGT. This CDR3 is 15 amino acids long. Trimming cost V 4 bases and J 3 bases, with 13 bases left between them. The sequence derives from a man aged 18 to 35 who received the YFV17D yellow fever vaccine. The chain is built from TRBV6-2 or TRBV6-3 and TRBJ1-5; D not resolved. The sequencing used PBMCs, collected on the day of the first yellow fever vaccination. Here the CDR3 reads CASSSTRILNQPQHF. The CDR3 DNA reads TGTGCCAGCAGTTCGACCCGAATCCTCAATCAGCCCCAGCATTTT.